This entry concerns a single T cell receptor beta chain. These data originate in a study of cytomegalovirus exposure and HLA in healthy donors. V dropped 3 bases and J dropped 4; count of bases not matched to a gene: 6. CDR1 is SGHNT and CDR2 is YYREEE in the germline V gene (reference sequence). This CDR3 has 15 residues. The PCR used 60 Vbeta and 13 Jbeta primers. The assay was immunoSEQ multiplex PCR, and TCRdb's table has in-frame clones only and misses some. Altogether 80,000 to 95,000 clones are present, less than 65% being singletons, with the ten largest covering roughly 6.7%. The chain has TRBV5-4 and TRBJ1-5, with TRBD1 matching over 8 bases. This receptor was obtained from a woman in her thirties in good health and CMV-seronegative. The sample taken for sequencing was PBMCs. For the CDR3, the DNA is TGTGCCAGCAGCTCAGGGACAGGTCGGAATCAGCCCCAGCATTTT. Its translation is CASSSGTGRNQPQHF.